This TCR beta chain was identified in a study of CD8 T cells in Susac syndrome (dated by TCRdb to about 2019). The study in broad terms: The study used repertoire sequencing to test whether antigen drove CD8+ T cell activation and differentiation in Susac syndrome.

RNA was extracted using the RNeasy kit, and roughly 0.45 to 1 microgram was reverse transcribed with random hexamers. The immunoSEQ multiplex PCR assay, which covers 54 Vbeta and 13 Jbeta segments, was used to amplify TCR beta CDR3 regions. PCR amplification bias was corrected using a synthetic template baseline for primer optimization and computational correction. As for the original processing: Reads were annotated to V, D and J genes per IMGT and analyzed with immunoSEQ Analyzer, keeping only productive sequences. To calculate clonality, Shannon entropy was normalized by log2 of the number of productive unique sequences and then subtracted from one. Public and private clones were assessed among the 100 most prevalent clones of each patient and control. A clone was defined as Susac-specific if it was absent from the healthy and MS cohorts, from about a thousand published viral clones and from other ImmuneACCESS disease sequences. Clones were called with MiXCR by TCRdb after fastp trimmed the public reads at Q25, and only in-frame beta chains were retained. Each CDR3 protein gets just one entry, which takes the most common genes and DNA from the rows behind it. These V and J calls rely on TCRdb rather than the paper's analysis. This sample is represented by approximately 120,000 distinct CDR3 sequences; around 94% of them were singletons. The ten largest clones capture roughly 0.087% of the sample.

Peripheral blood CD8+ and CD4+ T cells from healthy donors, Susac syndrome patients and multiple sclerosis patients were profiled using high-throughput TCR beta sequencing. Healthy donors were age- and sex-matched controls. Bulk CD8+ and CD4+ T cells were purified by magnetic negative isolation, while CD8+ TEMRA cells were enriched using FACS. Blood was drawn into EDTA tubes, processed within 24 hours, and PBMCs were isolated by density gradient centrifugation. PBMCs destined for TCR sequencing were cryopreserved in liquid nitrogen and later thawed in a 37 °C water bath. A purity of at least 90% was achieved for sorted or isolated CD4+, CD8+ and CD8+ TEMRA cells. The CDR3 has 13 amino acids, counting the end cysteine and phenylalanine. CDR3 DNA is the only sequence kept; it has 39 bases, read in frame from the first base. V sheds 1 base and J sheds 12 bases, leaving 12 bases between their ends. Here is what the overall study found, with its caveats: The TCR sequencing and HLA analysis was acknowledged to have included a relatively small number of individuals.

On this clonotype: Its antigen is currently not known. Qualities for individual bases were not recorded, and no much larger clone is one base off.

Recombination joined TRBV12-3 or TRBV12-4 with TRBJ2-2; matching of 5 bases hints at TRBD2 as the D gene. This TCR derives from a human donor in good health. The source material was CD4+ T cells from PBMCs. The CDR3 has the sequence CASSLEEAHQLFF. The nucleotide sequence reads as follows: TGTGCCAGCAGTTTAGAGGAGGCCCACCAGCTGTTTTTT.